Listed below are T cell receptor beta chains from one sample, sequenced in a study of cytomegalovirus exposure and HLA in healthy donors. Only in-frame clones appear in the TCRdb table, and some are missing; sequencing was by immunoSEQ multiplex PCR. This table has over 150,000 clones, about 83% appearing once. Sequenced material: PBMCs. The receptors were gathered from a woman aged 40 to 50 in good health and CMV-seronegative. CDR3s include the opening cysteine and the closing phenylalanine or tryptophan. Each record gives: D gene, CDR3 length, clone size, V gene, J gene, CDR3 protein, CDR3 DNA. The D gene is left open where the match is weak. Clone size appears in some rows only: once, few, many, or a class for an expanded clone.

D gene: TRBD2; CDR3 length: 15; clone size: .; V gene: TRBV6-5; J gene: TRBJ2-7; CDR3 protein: CASSPMRRREREQYF; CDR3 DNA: TGTGCCAGCAGCCCTATGCGAAGGCGGGAGAGGGAGCAGTACTTC
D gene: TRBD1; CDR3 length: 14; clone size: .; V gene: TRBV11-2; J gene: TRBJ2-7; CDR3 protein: CASSLDRGLDEQYF; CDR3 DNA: TGTGCCAGCAGCTTGGACAGGGGCCTTGACGAGCAGTACTTC
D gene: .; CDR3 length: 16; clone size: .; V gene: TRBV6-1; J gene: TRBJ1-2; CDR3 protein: CASSEALQGHVYGYTF; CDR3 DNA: TGTGCCAGCAGTGAAGCGCTACAGGGCCACGTCTATGGCTACACCTTC
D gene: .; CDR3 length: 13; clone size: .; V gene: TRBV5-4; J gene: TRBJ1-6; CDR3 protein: CASSPDLVSPLHF; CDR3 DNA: TGTGCCAGCAGCCCCGATCTTGTAAGCCCCCTCCACTTT
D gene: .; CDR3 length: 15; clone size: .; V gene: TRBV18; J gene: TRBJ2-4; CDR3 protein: CASSPPRGGKNIQYF; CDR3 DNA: TGTGCCAGCTCACCACCAAGGGGGGGGAAAAACATTCAGTACTTC
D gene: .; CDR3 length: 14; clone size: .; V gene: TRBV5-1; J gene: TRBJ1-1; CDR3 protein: CASSATPGQPEAFF; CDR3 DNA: TGCGCCAGCAGCGCTACACCAGGACAGCCTGAAGCTTTCTTT
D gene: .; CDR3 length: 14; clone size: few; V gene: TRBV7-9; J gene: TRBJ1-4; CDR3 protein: CASSFGGTNEKLFF; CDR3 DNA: TGTGCCAGCAGCTTCGGGGGAACTAATGAAAAACTGTTTTTT
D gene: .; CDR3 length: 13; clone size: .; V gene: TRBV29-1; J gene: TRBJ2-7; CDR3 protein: CSVLRTENYEQYF; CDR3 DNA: TGCAGCGTCCTTCGGACAGAAAATTACGAGCAGTACTTC
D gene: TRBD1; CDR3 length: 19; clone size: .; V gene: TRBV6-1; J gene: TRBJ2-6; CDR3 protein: CASSASGQGALSGANVLTF; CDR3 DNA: TGTGCCAGCAGTGCCTCCGGACAGGGGGCCCTCTCTGGGGCCAACGTCCTGACTTTC
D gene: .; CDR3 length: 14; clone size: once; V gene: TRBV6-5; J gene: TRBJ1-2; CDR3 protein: CASRRLDSNYGYTF; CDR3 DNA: TGTGCCAGCAGGCGGCTAGACAGTAACTATGGCTACACCTTC
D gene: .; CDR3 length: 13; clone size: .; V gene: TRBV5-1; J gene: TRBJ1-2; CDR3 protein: CASSFGGENGYTF; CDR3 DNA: TGCGCCAGCAGCTTCGGGGGAGAGAATGGCTACACCTTC
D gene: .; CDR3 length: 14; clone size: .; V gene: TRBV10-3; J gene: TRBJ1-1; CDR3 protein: CAISAEGMNTEAFF; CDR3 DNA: TGTGCCATCAGCGCAGAGGGAATGAACACTGAAGCTTTCTTT
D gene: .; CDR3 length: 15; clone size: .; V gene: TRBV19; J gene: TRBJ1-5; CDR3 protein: CASRLQGYSNQPQHF; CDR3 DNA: TGTGCCAGTAGGCTACAGGGATATAGCAATCAGCCCCAGCATTTT
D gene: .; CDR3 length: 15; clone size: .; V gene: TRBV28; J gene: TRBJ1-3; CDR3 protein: CASTIEPISGNTIYF; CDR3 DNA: TGTGCCAGCACCATTGAGCCGATTTCTGGAAACACCATATATTTT
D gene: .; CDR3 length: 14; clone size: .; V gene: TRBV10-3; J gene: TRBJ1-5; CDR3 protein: CAISDSANNQPQHF; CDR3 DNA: TGTGCCATCAGTGATTCAGCGAATAATCAGCCCCAGCATTTT
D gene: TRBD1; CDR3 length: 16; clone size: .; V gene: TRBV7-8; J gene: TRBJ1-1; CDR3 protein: CASSLVPGQGSTEAFF; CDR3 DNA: TGTGCCAGCAGCTTAGTTCCGGGACAGGGCTCCACTGAAGCTTTCTTT
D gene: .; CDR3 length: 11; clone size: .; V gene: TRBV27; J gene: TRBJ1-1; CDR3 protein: CASWTVGVAFF; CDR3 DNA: TGTGCCAGCTGGACAGTCGGAGTAGCTTTCTTT
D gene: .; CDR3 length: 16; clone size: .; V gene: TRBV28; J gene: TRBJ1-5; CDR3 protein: CASSLYETAIYQPQHF; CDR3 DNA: TGTGCCAGCAGTTTATATGAGACAGCGATCTATCAGCCCCAGCATTTT
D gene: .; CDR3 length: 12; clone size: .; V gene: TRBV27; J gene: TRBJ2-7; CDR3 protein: CASSFGGNEQYF; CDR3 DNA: TGTGCCAGCAGTTTTGGAGGAAACGAGCAGTACTTC
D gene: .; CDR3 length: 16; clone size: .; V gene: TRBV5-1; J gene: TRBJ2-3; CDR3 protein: CASSLIQAGGADTQYF; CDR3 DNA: TGCGCCAGCAGCTTGATCCAGGCAGGAGGGGCAGATACGCAGTATTTT
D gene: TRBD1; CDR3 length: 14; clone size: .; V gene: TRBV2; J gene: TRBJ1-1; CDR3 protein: CASSFTRDRYEAFF; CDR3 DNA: TGTGCCAGCTCCTTTACGAGGGACAGATATGAAGCTTTCTTT
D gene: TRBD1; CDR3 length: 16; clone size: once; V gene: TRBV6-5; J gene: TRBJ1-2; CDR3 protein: CASSYSRGQGFGGYTF; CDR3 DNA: TGTGCCAGCAGTTACTCTCGGGGACAGGGTTTTGGTGGCTACACCTTC
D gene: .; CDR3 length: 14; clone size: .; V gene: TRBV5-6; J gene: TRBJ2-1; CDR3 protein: CASSLTNSYNEQFF; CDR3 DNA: TGTGCCAGCAGCTTGACTAACTCCTACAATGAGCAGTTCTTC
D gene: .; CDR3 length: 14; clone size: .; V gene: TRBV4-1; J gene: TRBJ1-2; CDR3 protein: CASSQDLANYGYTF; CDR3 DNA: TGCGCCAGCAGCCAAGACCTAGCTAACTATGGCTACACCTTC
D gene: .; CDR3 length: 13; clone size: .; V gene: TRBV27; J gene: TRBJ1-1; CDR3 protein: CASSLGGLAEAFF; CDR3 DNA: TGTGCCAGCAGCTTGGGGGGGCTCGCTGAAGCTTTCTTT
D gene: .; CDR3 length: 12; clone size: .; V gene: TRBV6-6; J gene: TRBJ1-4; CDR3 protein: CASSYFAGGLFF; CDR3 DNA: TGTGCCAGCAGTTACTTCGCGGGAGGACTGTTTTTT
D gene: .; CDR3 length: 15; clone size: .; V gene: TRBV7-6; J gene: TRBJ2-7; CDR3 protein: CASSFGKGGTYEQYF; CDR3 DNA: TGTGCCAGCAGCTTTGGTAAGGGAGGCACCTACGAGCAGTACTTC
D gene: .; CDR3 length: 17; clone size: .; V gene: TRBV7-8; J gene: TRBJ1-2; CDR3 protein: CASSPHRVTVGGYGYTF; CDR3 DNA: TGTGCCAGCAGCCCCCACAGAGTGACAGTCGGGGGGTATGGCTACACCTTC
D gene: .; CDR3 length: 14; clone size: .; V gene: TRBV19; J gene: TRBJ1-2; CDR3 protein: CASSWLGRDYGYTF; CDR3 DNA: TGTGCCAGTAGCTGGCTTGGCAGGGACTATGGCTACACCTTC
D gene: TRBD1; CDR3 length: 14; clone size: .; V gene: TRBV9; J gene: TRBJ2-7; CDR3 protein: CASSQRGTGKVAHF; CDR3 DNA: TGTGCCAGCAGCCAGAGGGGGACAGGCAAGGTTGCGCACTTC
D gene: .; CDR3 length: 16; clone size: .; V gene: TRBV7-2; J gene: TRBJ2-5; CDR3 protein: CASSLGWSQGRETQYF; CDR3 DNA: TGTGCCAGCAGCTTAGGCTGGAGCCAGGGAAGGGAGACCCAGTACTTC
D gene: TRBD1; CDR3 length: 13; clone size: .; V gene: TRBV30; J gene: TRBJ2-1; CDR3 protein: CAWSVWGPGGGFF; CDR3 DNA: TGTGCCTGGAGTGTATGGGGGCCAGGGGGCGGATTCTTC
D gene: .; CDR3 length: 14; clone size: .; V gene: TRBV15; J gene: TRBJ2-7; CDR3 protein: CATSRGRLSYEQYF; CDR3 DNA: TGTGCCACCAGCAGGGGGCGTCTCTCCTACGAGCAGTACTTC
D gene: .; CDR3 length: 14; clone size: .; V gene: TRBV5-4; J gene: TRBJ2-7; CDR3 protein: CASSPEGGARRQYF; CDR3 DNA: TGTGCCAGCAGCCCGGAAGGCGGGGCCAGAAGGCAGTACTTC
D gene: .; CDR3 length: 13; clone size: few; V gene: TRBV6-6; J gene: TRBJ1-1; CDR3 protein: CASSYAGATEAFF; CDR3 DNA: TGTGCCAGCAGTTACGCGGGGGCCACTGAAGCTTTCTTT
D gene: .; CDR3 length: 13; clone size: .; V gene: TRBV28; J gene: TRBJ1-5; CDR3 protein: CASKEGGGQPQHF; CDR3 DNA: TGTGCCAGCAAGGAGGGAGGGGGTCAGCCCCAGCATTTT
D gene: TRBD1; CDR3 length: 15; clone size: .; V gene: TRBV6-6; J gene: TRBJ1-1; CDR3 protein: CASRPRDSPNTEAFF; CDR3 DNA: TGTGCCAGCAGACCTAGGGACAGTCCCAACACTGAAGCTTTCTTT
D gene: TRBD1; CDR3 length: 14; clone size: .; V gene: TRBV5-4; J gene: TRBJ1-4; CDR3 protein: CASSSGQGNEKLFF; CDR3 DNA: TGTGCCAGCAGCTCGGGACAGGGTAATGAAAAACTGTTTTTT
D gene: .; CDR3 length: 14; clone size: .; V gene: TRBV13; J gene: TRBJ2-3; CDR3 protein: CASSWSGVRDTQYF; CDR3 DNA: TGTGCCAGCAGCTGGTCGGGGGTCCGAGATACGCAGTATTTT
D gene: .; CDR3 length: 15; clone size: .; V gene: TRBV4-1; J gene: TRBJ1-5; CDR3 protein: CASSQEPGRPQPQHF; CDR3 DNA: TGCGCCAGCAGCCAAGAACCAGGGAGGCCTCAGCCCCAGCATTTT
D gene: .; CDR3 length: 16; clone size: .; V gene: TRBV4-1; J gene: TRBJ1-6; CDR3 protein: CASSQAQEAYNSPLHF; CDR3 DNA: TGCGCCAGCAGCCAAGCCCAGGAGGCCTATAATTCACCCCTCCACTTT
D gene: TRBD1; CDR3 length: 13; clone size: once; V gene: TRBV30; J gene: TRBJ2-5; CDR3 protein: CARSVGQGETQYF; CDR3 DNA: TGTGCCCGGAGTGTAGGACAGGGAGAGACCCAGTACTTC
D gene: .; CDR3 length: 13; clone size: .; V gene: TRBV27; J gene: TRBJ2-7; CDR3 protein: CASRRRETYEQYF; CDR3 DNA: TGTGCCAGCAGACGAAGAGAGACCTACGAGCAGTACTTC
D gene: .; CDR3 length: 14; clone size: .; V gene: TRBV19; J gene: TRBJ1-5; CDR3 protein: CASTHGAGVQPQHF; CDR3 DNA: TGTGCCAGTACCCATGGGGCAGGGGTACAGCCCCAGCATTTT
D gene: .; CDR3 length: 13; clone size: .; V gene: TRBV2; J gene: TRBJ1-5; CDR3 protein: CVSRGAEVEPQHF; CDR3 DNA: TGTGTCAGCAGAGGGGCAGAGGTAGAGCCCCAGCATTTT
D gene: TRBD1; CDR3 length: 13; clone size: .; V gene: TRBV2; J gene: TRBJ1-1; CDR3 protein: CATKRQGAVEAFF; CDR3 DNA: TGTGCCACCAAACGACAGGGGGCGGTTGAAGCTTTCTTT
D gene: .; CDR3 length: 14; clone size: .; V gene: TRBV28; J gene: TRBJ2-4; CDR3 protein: CASSSQGFGNIQYF; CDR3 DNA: TGTGCCAGCAGTTCACAGGGTTTTGGGAACATTCAGTACTTC
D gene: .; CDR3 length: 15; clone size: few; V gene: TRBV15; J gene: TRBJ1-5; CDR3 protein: CATSPTGLGNQPQHF; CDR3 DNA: TGTGCCACCAGCCCTACAGGGCTTGGCAATCAGCCCCAGCATTTT
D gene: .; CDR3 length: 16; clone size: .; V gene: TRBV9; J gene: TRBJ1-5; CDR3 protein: CASSVEAGTRVSAQHF; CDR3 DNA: TGTGCCAGCAGCGTAGAAGCAGGGACAAGGGTAAGTGCCCAGCATTTT